This T cell receptor (beta chain) was sequenced during a study of cytotoxic CD8 clonotypes in ibrutinib-treated CLL. About the research overall: After median about 69 months, approximately 15 stayed in remission, some twelve progressed; responses roughly 25 partial, 2 complete. The study recorded mean values of around 250,000 productive templates and under 100,000 productive rearrangements per sample. General study findings and limits: Clonality grew at ibrutinib response; at progression, it decreased back toward baseline.

Comment on this clone: Its antigen is not identified.

Measured with immunoSEQ multiplex PCR; TCRdb has only the in-frame clones, and not every one. This repertoire shows some 200,000 clones, 65% to 80% found once; its top ten account for 5.9%. After removal of 5 bases from V and 5 bases from J, the junction contained 8 bases not matched to a gene. CDR3 length: 15 amino acids. The germline V gene encodes CDR1 SNHLY and CDR2 FYNNEI. This sample comprised PBMCs, obtained after 12 months of ibrutinib treatment. This chain joins TRBV2 and TRBJ2-5; 10 nucleotides align to TRBD1. The receptor comes from a human donor with chronic lymphocytic leukemia. The CDR3 coding sequence is TGTGCCAGCAGTCCAGACAGGGGGCCGAAGGAGACCCAGTACTTC. This gives the protein CASSPDRGPKETQYF.